These 9 T cell receptor beta chains came from one sample sequenced in a study of tumor and adjacent non-tumor tissue in lung cancer. The library came from three nested PCR rounds adapted from ARM-PCR protocols. TCRdb analysed the multiplex PCR reads with MiXCR anew, one entry per CDR3 protein. The sample holds approximately 120,000 distinct CDR3 sequences, roughly two thirds seen once. The template was RNA from unsorted bulk tissue. Distant lung tissue was collected more than 3 cm away from the tumor edge. The sequenced material came from distant non-tumor lung tissue. The receptors originated from a man between 60 and 70 years old with non-small cell lung cancer.

For this clonotype: This may stem from a read error, because a much larger clone lies one nucleotide away. The DNA for the CDR3 is TGCAGTGCTAGAGATGAGGCTGGCCATTCCCCTAATGAGCAGTTCTTC. It is translated as CSARDEAGHSPNEQFF. V gene TRBV20-1 combines with J gene TRBJ2-1, with D hard to call. V was shortened by 0 bases and J by 7 bases, with 19 bases between the two germline ends. The CDR3 has 16 amino acids. Germline-derived CDR1 and CDR2 are DFQATT and SNEGSKA (reference sequence).

This clonotype occurred a few times. This may stem from a read error, because a much larger clone lies one nucleotide away. The gene calls are TRBV5-5 and TRBJ2-2; D is possibly TRBD1 (6 bases). Looked up from germline, CDR1 is SGHKS and CDR2 is YYEKEE (reference sequence). The length of the CDR3 is 13 residues. This CDR3 reads CASSSADSGVLFF. CDR3 coding DNA: TGTGCCAGCAGCTCGGCCGACTCAGGGGTGCTGTTTTTT. The full variable domain, in which reference TRBV5-5 and TRBJ2-2 provide the parts outside the CDR3, is DAGVTQSPTHLIKTRGQQVTLRCSPISGHKSVSWYQQVLGQGPQFIFQYYEKEERGRGNFPDRFSARQFPNYSSELNVNALLLGDSALYLCASSSADSGVLFFGEGSRLTVL.

Only one count was recorded for this clonotype. The missing conserved phenylalanine or tryptophan at the end of this CDR3 makes a read error likely. This chain links TRBV6-6 with TRBJ2-3; no definite D call. Germline V gene sequence: CDR1 MNHNY, CDR2 SVGAGI (reference sequence). V was clipped by 2 bases and J by 3 bases, with 9 bases between them. The CDR3 is 14 residues long. This chain's CDR3 is CASSYGVFTDTQYL. The CDR3 DNA is TGTGCCAGCAGTTACGGGGTGTTTACAGATACGCAGTATCTT.

This clonotype was seen a handful of times. V usage is TRBV20-1 and J usage is TRBJ1-2; no firm D call. Germline V CDR1 and CDR2: DFQATT, SNEGSKA (reference sequence). Trimming took off 0 bases at V and 2 bases at J, with 7 bases between the two ends. The CDR3 is 13 residues long. The CDR3 loop is CSAREQLNYGYTF. CDR3 nucleotides: TGCAGTGCTAGAGAACAGCTAAACTATGGCTACACCTTC.

A remark on this clonotype: A much larger clone sits a single nucleotide away, making a read error possible. The chain links TRBV4-1 to TRBJ2-1; 7 bases match TRBD1. The CDR3 extends over 17 amino acids. The germline V gene has CDR1 MGHRA and CDR2 YSYEKL. Here the CDR3 reads CSSSQEARQGAYNEQFF. The CDR3 DNA reads as TGCTCCAGCAGCCAAGAGGCTCGACAGGGCGCCTACAATGAGCAGTTCTTC.

Concerning this clonotype itself: One base away lies a much larger clone, so this may be a sequencing read error. The chain couples TRBV6-2 or TRBV6-3 to TRBJ2-7; a weak D match, TRBD2 (6 bases). The CDR3 spans 12 residues. Germline V gene sequence: CDR1 MNHEY, CDR2 SVGEGT. The CDR3 here is CVSSPSAYEQYF. CDR3 bases: TGTGTCAGCAGTCCTAGCGCCTACGAGCAGTACTTC.

This clonotype is termed medium-sized. V and J are TRBV6-5 and TRBJ2-1; 9 bases are a match to TRBD2. The germline gives CDR1 MNHEY, CDR2 SVGAGI. The ends lost 4 bases at V and 9 bases at J; junction bases unmatched: 13. CDR3 length: 16 residues. The CDR3 coding sequence is TGTGCCAGCAGTTCCCCCGGGACTAGCCTGGCAGGTGAGCAGTTCTTC. This sequence encodes CASSSPGTSLAGEQFF.

V gene TRBV6-1 combines with J gene TRBJ2-2; perhaps TRBD2 as D (7 bases). Per the germline V gene, CDR1 is MNHNS and CDR2 is SASEGT. This CDR3 has 16 residues. V was pared by 2 bases and J by 11 bases, with 21 bases between. The CDR3 bases are TGTGCCAGCAGTGAAAGCAGGGGAGGGGCGTCCGTTGAGCTGTTTTTT. This gives the protein CASSESRGGASVELFF.

Concerning this clonotype: One end of the junction does not line up with germline, which may come from a read error. CDR3 DNA sequence: TGCAGTGCTAGAGTTGGACAGGGACCCACAGATACGCAGTGTTTT. This sequence encodes CSARVGQGPTDTQCF. The chain couples TRBV20-1 to TRBJ2-3; the match to TRBD1 covers 8 bases. The CDR3 length is 15 residues. The germline gives CDR1 DFQATT, CDR2 SNEGSKA (reference sequence).